Here is one T cell receptor (beta chain) with its context. The data were obtained in a study of blood T cell repertoires in COVID-19. Study in general: Whether acute or convalescent, the COVID-19 samples came from the United States, Italy and Spain.

Germline V gene data show CDR1 as SGDLS and CDR2 as YYNGEE. Germline trimming cut 0 bases from V and 4 bases from J; bases unmatched to any gene: 9. The CDR3 loop spans 16 amino acids. Profiling relied on immunoSEQ multiplex PCR, and the TCRdb table lists in-frame clones only, not all of them. The repertoire holds roughly 350,000 clones, approximately 87% seen once, with around 6% in the top ten. The specimen sequenced was peripheral blood. This sequence was found in a woman aged 50 to 65 with COVID-19, enrolled during active disease. The chain has TRBV9 and TRBJ1-1; 7 bases are shared with TRBD1. The CDR3 sequence: CASSVGGAGGFTEAFF. CDR3 sequence (DNA): TGTGCCAGCAGCGTAGGAGGGGCAGGGGGATTCACTGAAGCTTTCTTT.